This T cell receptor beta chain comes out of a study of Ad26.COV2.S vaccination and SARS-CoV-2 variants. Overall study context: In the study, Ad26.COV2.S was injected intramuscularly once, or twice 56 days apart.

The CDR3 loop spans 13 amino acids. Per the germline V gene, CDR1 is GTSNPN and CDR2 is SVGIG (reference sequence). The ends were cut back, 1 base at V and 3 bases at J, with 7 bases in the middle. As to treatment: roughly 19 received Ad26.COV2.S at low or high dose, single or two shots; several received placebo; per-sample allocation not given. The study sampled participants on day 63 after the first vaccine or placebo injection. It was an adult aged 18-55 years in Boston who was the donor. This clone has just one count. The method was immunoSEQ multiplex PCR; TCRdb's version includes in-frame clones alone and lacks a portion of them. The sample holds 510,000 or so clones, roughly 85% seen once.

The sequencing used peripheral blood, collected in a trial of Ad26.COV2.S vaccine versus placebo. This clonotype was obtained from a person between 18 and 60 years old who received the Ad26.COV2.S COVID-19 vaccine or a placebo. The chain links TRBV30 to TRBJ1-5; D gene unclear. CDR3 DNA sequence: TGTGCCTGGAGTGAGGGCCACAATCAGCCCCAGCATTTT. This translates into CAWSEGHNQPQHF.